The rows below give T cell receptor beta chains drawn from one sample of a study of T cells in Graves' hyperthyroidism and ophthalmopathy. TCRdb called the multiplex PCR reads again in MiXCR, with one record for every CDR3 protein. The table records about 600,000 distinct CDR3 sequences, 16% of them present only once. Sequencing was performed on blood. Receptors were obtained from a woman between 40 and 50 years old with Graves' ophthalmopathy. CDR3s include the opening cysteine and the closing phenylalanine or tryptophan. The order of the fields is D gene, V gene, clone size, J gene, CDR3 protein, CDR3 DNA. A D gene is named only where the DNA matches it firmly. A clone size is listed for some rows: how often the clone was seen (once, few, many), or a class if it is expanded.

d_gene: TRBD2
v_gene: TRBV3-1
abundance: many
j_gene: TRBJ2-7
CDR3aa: CASSPTSGRTFEQYF
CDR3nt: TGTGCCAGCAGCCCGACTAGCGGGAGGACTTTCGAGCAGTACTTC

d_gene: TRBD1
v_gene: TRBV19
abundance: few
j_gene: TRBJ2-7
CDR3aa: CASSKGQGVDEQYF
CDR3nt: TGTGCCAGTAGTAAAGGACAGGGAGTGGACGAGCAGTACTTC

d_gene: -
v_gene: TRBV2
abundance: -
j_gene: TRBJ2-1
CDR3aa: CASSDRRSVNEQFF
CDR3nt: TGTGCCAGCAGTGACCGGCGATCCGTCAATGAGCAGTTCTTC

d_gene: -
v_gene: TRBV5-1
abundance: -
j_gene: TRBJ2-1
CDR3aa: CASGRQWQGYNEQFF
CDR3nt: TGCGCCAGCGGCAGACAGTGGCAGGGATACAATGAGCAGTTCTTC

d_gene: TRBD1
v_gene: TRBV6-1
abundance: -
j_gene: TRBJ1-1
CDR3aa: CASRQKGTGRYTEAFF
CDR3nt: TGTGCCAGCAGACAAAAGGGGACAGGGCGATATACTGAAGCTTTCTTT

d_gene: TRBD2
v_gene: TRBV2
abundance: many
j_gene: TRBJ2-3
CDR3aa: CASSEIIGAGGTQYF
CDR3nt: TGTGCCAGCAGTGAAATTATTGGAGCGGGAGGAACGCAGTATTTT

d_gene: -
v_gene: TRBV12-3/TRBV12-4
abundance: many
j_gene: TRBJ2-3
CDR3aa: CASSLSYRMGPSTDTQYF
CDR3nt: TGTGCCAGCAGTCTAAGTTACAGGATGGGCCCTAGCACAGATACGCAGTATTTT

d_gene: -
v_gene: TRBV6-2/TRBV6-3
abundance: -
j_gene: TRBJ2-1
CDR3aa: CASSAGQSNEQFF
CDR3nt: TGTGCCAGCAGTGCCGGACAGAGCAATGAGCAGTTCTTC

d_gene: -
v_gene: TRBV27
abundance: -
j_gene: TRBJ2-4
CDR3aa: CASSSLGAKNIQYF
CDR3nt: TGTGCCAGCAGCTCACTTGGAGCCAAAAACATTCAGTACTTC

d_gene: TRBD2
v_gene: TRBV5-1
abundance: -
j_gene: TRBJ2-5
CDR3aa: CASSAGLVQETQYF
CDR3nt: TGCGCCAGCAGCGCGGGACTAGTTCAAGAGACCCAGTACTTC

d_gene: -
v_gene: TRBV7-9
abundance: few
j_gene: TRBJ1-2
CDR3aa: CASSSWTFPYGYTF
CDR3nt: TGTGCCAGCAGCTCCTGGACCTTCCCCTATGGCTACACCTTC

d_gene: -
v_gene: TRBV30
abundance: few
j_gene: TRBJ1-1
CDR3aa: CAWAAWETTEAFF
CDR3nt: TGTGCCTGGGCCGCCTGGGAGACCACTGAAGCTTTCTTT

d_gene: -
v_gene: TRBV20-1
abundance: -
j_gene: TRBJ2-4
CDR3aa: CSATPGGKNIQYF
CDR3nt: TGCAGTGCTACCCCAGGGGGGAAAAACATTCAGTACTTC

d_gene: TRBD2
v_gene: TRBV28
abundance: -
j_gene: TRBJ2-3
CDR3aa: CAISESAPELAGGSDTQYF
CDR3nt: TGTGCCATCAGTGAGTCCGCCCCCGAACTAGCGGGAGGATCAGATACGCAGTATTTT

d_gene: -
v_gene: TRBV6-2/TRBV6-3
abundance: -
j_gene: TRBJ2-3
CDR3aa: CATTGAGTDTQYF
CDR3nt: TGTGCCACCACGGGGGCCGGCACAGATACGCAGTATTTT

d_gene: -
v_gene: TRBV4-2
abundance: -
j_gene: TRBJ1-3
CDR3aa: CASSQDKASIRNTIYF
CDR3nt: TGTGCCAGCAGCCAAGATAAGGCCTCGATAAGAAACACCATATATTTT

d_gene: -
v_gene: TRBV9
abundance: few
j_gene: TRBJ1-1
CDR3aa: CASSVAQNTEAFF
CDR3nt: TGTGCCAGCAGCGTAGCCCAGAACACTGAAGCTTTCTTT

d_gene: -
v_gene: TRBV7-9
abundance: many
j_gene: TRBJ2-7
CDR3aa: CASSFGLDGYEQYF
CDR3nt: TGTGCCAGCAGCTTTGGCCTGGACGGTTACGAGCAGTACTTC

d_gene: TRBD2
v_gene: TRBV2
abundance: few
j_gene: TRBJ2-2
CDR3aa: CASSELTSGNTGELFF
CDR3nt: TGTGCCAGCAGTGAACTGACTAGCGGAAACACCGGGGAGCTGTTTTTT

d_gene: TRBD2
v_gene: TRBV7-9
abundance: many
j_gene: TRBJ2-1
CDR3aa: CASSWGGLLEQFF
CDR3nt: TGTGCCAGCAGCTGGGGGGGACTCCTCGAGCAGTTCTTC

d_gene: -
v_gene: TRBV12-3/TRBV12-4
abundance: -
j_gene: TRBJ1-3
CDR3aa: CASSPRDNSGNTIYF
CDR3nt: TGTGCCAGCAGTCCTCGGGACAACTCTGGAAACACCATATATTTT

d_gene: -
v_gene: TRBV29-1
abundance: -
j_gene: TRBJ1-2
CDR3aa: CSVRIGDPGHDGYTF
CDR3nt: TGCAGCGTTAGAATTGGGGACCCGGGACACGATGGCTACACCTTC

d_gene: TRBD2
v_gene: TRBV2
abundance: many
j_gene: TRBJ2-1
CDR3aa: CASSEDGTSGSSYNEQFF
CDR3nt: TGTGCCAGCAGTGAAGACGGGACTAGCGGAAGCTCCTACAATGAGCAGTTCTTC

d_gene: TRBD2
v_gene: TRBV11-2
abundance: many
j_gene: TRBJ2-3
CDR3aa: CASSSQWTSQAQYF
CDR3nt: TGTGCCAGCAGCTCACAGTGGACTAGCCAAGCGCAGTATTTT

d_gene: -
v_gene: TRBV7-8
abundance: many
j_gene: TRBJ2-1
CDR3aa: CASSLWTVPRVNNEQFF
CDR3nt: TGTGCCAGCAGCTTATGGACAGTACCACGAGTAAACAATGAGCAGTTCTTC

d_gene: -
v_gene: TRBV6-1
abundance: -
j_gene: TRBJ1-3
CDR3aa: CASSDRANSGNTIYF
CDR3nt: TGTGCCAGCAGTGACAGGGCTAACTCTGGAAACACCATATATTTT

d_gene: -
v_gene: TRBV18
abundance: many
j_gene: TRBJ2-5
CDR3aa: CASSPNVSAEQETQYF
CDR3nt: TGTGCCAGCTCACCTAACGTTTCGGCCGAACAAGAGACCCAGTACTTC

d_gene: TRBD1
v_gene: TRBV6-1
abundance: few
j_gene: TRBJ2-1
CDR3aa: CASSLQGAGEQFF
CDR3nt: TGTGCCAGCAGTCTTCAGGGGGCTGGTGAGCAGTTCTTC